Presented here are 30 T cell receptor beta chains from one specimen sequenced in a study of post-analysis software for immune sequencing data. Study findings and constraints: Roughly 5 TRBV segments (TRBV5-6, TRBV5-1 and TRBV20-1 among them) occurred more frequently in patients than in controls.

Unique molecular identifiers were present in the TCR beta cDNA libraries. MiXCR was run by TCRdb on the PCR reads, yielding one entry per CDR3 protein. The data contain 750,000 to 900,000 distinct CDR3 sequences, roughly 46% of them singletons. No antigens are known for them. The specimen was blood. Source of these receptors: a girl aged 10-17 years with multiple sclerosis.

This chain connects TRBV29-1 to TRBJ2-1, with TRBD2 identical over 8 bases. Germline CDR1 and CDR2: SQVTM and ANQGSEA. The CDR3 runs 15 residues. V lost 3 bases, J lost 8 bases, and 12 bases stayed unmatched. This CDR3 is CSVEGAPGGAHEQFF. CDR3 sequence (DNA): TGCAGCGTTGAGGGTGCGCCGGGGGGGGCTCATGAGCAGTTCTTC.

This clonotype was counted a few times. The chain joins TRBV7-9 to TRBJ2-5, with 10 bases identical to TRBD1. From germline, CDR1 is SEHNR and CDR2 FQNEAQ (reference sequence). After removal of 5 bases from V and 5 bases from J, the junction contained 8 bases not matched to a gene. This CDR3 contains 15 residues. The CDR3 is CASSHDRGRRETQYF. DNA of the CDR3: TGTGCCAGCAGCCACGACAGGGGGCGCAGGGAGACCCAGTACTTC.

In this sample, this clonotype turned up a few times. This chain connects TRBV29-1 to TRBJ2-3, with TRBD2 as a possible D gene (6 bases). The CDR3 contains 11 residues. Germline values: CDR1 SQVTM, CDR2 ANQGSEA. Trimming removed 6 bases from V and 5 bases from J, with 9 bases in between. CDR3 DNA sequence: TGCAGCGTCAAAGCGGGAGATACGCAGTATTTT. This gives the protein CSVKAGDTQYF.

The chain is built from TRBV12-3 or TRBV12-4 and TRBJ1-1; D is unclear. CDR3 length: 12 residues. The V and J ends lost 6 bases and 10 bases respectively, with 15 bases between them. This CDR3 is CASSPALSGAFF. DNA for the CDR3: TGTGCCAGCAGCCCCGCCCTATCGGGAGCTTTCTTT.

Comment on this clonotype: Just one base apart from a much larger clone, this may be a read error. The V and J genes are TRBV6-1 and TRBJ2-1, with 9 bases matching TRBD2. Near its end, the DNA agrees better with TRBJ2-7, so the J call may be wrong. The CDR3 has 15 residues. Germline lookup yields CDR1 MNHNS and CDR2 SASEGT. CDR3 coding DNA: TGTGCCAGCAGTGACTCTAGCGGGGAGTACAATGAGCAGTACTTC. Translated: CASSDSSGEYNEQYF.

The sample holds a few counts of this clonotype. Written as DNA, the CDR3 is TGTGCCACCAGCAGAGATCTGTCAGGGATGGGGCAGTACTTC. Residues: CATSRDLSGMGQYF. The chain recombines TRBV15 with TRBJ2-5; perhaps TRBD1 as D (5 bases). The CDR3 is 14 amino acids. Trimming stripped 0 bases from V and 11 bases from J, with 16 bases between. Germline CDR1 reads LNHNV; CDR2 reads YYDKDF (reference sequence).

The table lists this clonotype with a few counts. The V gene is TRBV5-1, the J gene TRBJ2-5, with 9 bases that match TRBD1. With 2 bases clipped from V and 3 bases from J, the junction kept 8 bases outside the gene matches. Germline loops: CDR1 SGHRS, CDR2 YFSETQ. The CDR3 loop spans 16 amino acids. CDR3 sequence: CASSFPGQGPKETQYF. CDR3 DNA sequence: TGCGCCAGCAGCTTCCCGGGACAGGGTCCGAAAGAGACCCAGTACTTC.

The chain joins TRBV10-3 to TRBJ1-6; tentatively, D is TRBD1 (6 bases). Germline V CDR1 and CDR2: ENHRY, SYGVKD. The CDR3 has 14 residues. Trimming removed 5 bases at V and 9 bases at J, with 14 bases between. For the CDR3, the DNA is TGTGCCATCAGTCCACAGGGAAATGGTTCACCCCTCCACTTT. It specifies CAISPQGNGSPLHF.

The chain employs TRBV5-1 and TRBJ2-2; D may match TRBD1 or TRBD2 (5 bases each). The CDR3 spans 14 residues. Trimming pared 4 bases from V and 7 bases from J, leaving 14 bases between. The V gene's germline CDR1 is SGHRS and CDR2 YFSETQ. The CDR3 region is CASSRGGVVGELFF. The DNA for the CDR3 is TGCGCCAGCAGCCGGGGCGGCGTCGTCGGGGAGCTGTTTTTT.

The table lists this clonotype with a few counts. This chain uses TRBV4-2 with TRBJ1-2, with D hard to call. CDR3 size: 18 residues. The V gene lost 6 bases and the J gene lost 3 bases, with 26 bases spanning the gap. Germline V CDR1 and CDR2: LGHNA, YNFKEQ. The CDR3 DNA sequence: TGTGCCAGCAGTGACCATTTTCCGACTCCCGAAAGTGACTATGGCTACACCTTC. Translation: CASSDHFPTPESDYGYTF.

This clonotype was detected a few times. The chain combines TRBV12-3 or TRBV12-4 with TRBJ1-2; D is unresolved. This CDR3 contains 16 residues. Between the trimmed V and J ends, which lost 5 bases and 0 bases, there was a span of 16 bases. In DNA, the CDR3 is TGTGCCAGCAGTACTTCCGCCGGGCCAGCTAACTATGGCTACACCTTC. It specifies CASSTSAGPANYGYTF.

DNA for the CDR3: TGCAGTACTAACCAGCGGTCCTACGAGCAGTACTTC. It encodes CSTNQRSYEQYF. This chain joins TRBV20-1 and TRBJ2-7; the D gene is possibly TRBD2 (5 bases). The germline V gene has CDR1 DFQATT and CDR2 SNEGSKA (reference sequence). V lost 8 bases, J lost 1 base, and 12 bases lay in between. CDR3 length equals 12 residues.

The CDR3 DNA follows: TGTGCCAGCAGCTCGAGCCTCCCAGACAGTTACTACGAGCAGTACTTC. Protein product: CASSSSLPDSYYEQYF. The chain carries TRBV7-9 and TRBJ2-7; perhaps TRBD1 as D (5 bases). Germline V CDR1 and CDR2: SEHNR, FQNEAQ (reference sequence). There are 16 residues in the CDR3. With 4 bases removed from V and 3 bases from J, the gap between germline ends came to 19 bases.

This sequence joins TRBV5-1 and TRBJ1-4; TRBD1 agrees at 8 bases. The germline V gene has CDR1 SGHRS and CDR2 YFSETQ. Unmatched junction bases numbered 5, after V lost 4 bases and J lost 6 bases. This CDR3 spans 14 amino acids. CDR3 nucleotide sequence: TGCGCCAGCAGCAACAGGGGGATCGATGAAAAACTGTTTTTT. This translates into CASSNRGIDEKLFF. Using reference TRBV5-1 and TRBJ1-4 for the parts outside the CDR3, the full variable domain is KAGVTQTPRYLIKTRGQQVTLSCSPISGHRSVSWYQQTPGQGLQFLFEYFSETQRNKGNFPGRFSGRQFSNSRSEMNVSTLELGDSALYLCASSNRGIDEKLFFGSGTQLSVL.

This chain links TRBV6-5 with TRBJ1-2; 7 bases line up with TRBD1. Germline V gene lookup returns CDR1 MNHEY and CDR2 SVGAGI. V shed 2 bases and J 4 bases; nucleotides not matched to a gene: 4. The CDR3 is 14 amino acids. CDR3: CASSYETGLYGYTF. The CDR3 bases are TGTGCCAGCAGTTACGAGACAGGGCTCTATGGCTACACCTTC.

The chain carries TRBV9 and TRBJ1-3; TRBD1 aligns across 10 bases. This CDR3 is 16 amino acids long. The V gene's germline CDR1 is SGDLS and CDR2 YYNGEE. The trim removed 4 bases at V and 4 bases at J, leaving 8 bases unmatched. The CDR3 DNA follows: TGTGCCAGCAGCCCGAGCGGGACAGGGGACGGAAACACCATATATTTT. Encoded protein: CASSPSGTGDGNTIYF.

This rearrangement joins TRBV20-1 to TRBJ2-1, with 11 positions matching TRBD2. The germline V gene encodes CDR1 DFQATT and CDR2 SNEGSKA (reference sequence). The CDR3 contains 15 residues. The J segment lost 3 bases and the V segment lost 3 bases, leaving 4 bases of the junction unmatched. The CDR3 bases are TGCAGTGCTAGCTTAGCGGGAGGGGGCTACAATGAGCAGTTCTTC. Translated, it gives CSASLAGGGYNEQFF.

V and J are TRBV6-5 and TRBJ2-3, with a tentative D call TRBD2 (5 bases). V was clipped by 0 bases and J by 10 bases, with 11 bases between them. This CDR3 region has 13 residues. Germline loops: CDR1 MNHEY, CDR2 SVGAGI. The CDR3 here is CASSYSRGRAQYF. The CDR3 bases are TGTGCCAGCAGTTACTCTCGGGGTAGGGCGCAGTATTTT.

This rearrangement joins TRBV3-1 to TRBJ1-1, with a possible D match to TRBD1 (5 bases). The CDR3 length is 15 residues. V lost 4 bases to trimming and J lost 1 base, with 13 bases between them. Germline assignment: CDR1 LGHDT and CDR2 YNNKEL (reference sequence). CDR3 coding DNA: TGTGCCAGCAGCCCCTTGGGACCTAAGAACACTGAAGCTTTCTTT. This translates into CASSPLGPKNTEAFF.

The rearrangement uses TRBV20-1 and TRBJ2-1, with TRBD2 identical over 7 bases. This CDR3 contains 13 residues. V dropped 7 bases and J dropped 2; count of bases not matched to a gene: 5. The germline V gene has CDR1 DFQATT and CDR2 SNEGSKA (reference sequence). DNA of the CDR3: TGCAGTGTTAGCGGGCAGCCCTACAATGAGCAGTTCTTC. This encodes CSVSGQPYNEQFF.

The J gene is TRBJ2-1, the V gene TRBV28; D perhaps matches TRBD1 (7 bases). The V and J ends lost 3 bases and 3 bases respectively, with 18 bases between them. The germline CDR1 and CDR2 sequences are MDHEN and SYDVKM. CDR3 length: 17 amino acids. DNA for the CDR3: TGTGCCAGCAGTTTTTTGATTCAGGGGGGCATCTACAATGAGCAGTTCTTC. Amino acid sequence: CASSFLIQGGIYNEQFF.

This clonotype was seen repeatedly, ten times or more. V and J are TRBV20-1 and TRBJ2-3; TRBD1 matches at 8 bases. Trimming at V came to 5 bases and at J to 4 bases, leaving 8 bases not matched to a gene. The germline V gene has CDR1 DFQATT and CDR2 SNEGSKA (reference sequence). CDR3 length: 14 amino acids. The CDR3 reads CSADDRGGADTQYF. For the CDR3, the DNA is TGCAGTGCTGATGACAGGGGAGGAGCAGATACGCAGTATTTT.

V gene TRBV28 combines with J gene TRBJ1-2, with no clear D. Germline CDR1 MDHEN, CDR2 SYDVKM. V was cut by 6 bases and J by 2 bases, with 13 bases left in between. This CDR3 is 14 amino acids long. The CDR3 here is CASSPTAANYGYTF. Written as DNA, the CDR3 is TGTGCCAGCAGCCCCACGGCAGCCAACTATGGCTACACCTTC.

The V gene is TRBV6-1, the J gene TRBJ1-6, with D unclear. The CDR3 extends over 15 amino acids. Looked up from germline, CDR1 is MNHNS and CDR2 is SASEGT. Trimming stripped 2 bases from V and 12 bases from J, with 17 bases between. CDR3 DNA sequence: TGTGCCAGCAGTGAATGGGCGCCGGGAGAAGGACCCCTCCACTTT. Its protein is CASSEWAPGEGPLHF.

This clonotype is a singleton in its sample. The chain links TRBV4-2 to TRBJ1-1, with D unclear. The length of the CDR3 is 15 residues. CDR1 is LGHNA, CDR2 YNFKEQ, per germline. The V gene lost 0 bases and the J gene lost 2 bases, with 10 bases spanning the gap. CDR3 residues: CASSQEDRPNTEAFF. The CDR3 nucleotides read TGTGCCAGCAGCCAAGAAGACCGACCCAACACTGAAGCTTTCTTT.

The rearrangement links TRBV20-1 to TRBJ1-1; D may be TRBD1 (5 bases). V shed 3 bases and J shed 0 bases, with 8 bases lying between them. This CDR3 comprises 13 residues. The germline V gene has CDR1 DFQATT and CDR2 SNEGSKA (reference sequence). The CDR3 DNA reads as TGCAGTGCTAGGGAGGACATGAACACTGAAGCTTTCTTT. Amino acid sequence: CSAREDMNTEAFF.

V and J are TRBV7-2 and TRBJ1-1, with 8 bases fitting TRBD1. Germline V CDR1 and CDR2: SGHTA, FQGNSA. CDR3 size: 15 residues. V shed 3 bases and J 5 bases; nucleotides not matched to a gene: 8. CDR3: CASSLGQGAQTEAFF. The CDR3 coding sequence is TGTGCCAGCAGCTTGGGGCAGGGGGCGCAAACTGAAGCTTTCTTT.

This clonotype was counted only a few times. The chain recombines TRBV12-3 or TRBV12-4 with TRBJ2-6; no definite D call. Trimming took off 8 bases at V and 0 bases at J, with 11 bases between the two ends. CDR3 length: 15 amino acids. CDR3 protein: CASSPQPSGANVLTF. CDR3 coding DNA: TGTGCCAGCTCACCTCAACCCTCTGGGGCCAACGTCCTGACTTTC.

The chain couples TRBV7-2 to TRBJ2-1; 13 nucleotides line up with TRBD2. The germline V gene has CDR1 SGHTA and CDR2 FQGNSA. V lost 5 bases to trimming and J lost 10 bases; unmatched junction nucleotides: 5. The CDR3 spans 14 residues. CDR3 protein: CASSDRTSGREQFF. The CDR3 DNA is TGTGCCAGCAGCGACCGGACTAGCGGGAGAGAGCAGTTCTTC.

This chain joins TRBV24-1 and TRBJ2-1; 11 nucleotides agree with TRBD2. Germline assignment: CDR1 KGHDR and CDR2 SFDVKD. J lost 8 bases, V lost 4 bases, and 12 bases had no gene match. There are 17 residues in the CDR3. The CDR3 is CATSDSLAGGSRDEQFF. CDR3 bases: TGTGCCACCAGTGACTCTCTAGCGGGAGGTTCCAGGGATGAGCAGTTCTTC.